A single sample is the source of the 25 T cell receptor beta chains below, sequenced in a study of blood T cell repertoires in COVID-19. Sequenced by immunoSEQ multiplex PCR; TCRdb stores in-frame clones only, minus some. The repertoire consists of 120,000 or so clones, with roughly nine tenths occurring once and the leading ten covering around 4.6%. Material: peripheral blood. The receptors stem from a man in his sixties with COVID-19, enrolled during active disease.

The J gene is TRBJ2-7, the V gene TRBV7-2; 7 bases map to TRBD2. The CDR3 runs to 16 residues. In germline, CDR1 is SGHTA, CDR2 FQGNSA. J was trimmed by 0 bases and V by 1 base; bases with no gene match: 6. The DNA for the CDR3 is TGTGCCAGCAGCTTAGTAGGCGGGAGTACCTCCTACGAGCAGTACTTC. This encodes CASSLVGGSTSYEQYF.

The V call is TRBV3-1 (or the pseudogene TRBV3-2), the J call TRBJ2-4, with 7 bases matching TRBD1. The ends lost 5 bases at V and 10 bases at J; junction bases unmatched: 8. Germline V CDR1 and CDR2: LGHDT, YNNKEL (reference sequence). The CDR3 is 13 residues long. The CDR3 sequence: CASSSSGTVIQYF. For the CDR3, the DNA is TGTGCCAGCAGCTCATCCGGGACAGTAATTCAGTACTTC.

The chain uses TRBV5-6 and TRBJ1-5; 10 bases align to TRBD1. This CDR3 region has 18 residues. The V and J ends lost 6 bases and 4 bases, in that order; junction bases with no gene match: 16. Germline CDR1 is SGHDT and CDR2 is YYEEEE. The CDR3 bases are TGTGCCAGCAATAGAGGGAGCGGGACAGGGGATCCTAATCAGCCCCAGCATTTT. Protein product: CASNRGSGTGDPNQPQHF.

This sequence joins TRBV28 and TRBJ1-1, with no clear D. The CDR3 spans 15 residues. CDR1 is MDHEN and CDR2 is SYDVKM in the germline V gene. The V end lost 8 bases, the J end lost 2 bases, and 18 bases lay between the germline ends. CDR3 in DNA: TGTGCCAGCTCCCCTCCCCCAGGTGGTAACACTGAAGCTTTCTTT. Amino acids: CASSPPPGGNTEAFF.

The rearrangement uses TRBV30 and TRBJ2-7, with 7 bases identical to TRBD1. CDR1 is GTSNPN, CDR2 SVGIG, per germline (reference sequence). The CDR3 spans 14 residues. The CDR3 DNA reads as TGTGCTTGTCGCGGTCCGACAGGGAGCAACGAGCAGTACTTC. This translates into CACRGPTGSNEQYF.

The chain uses TRBV30 and TRBJ1-5; D uncertain. Germline lookup yields CDR1 GTSNPN and CDR2 SVGIG (reference sequence). This CDR3 has 17 amino acids. The V end lost 3 bases, the J end lost 0 bases, and 18 bases lay between the germline ends. The CDR3 bases are TGTGCCTGGAGCGCGGGAGGGAGTGGGTATAGCAATCAGCCCCAGCATTTT. The encoded protein is CAWSAGGSGYSNQPQHF.

This chain links TRBV9 with TRBJ1-2; D perhaps matches TRBD1 (5 bases). Trimming removed 4 bases at V and 7 bases at J, with 20 bases between. CDR1 SGDLS and CDR2 YYNGEE come from the germline V gene. This CDR3 is built from 15 residues. The CDR3, as DNA: TGTGCCAGCAGCCCACATGGGGGGTTTGGCCTTGGCTACACCTTC. Its translation is CASSPHGGFGLGYTF.

The chain has TRBV9 and TRBJ2-1; 10 nucleotides align to TRBD2. After removal of 4 bases from V and 4 bases from J, the junction contained 5 bases not matched to a gene. This CDR3 has 15 residues. Germline V CDR1 and CDR2: SGDLS, YYNGEE. The CDR3 loop reads CASSPTSGFYNEQFF. As DNA, the CDR3 is TGTGCCAGCAGCCCGACTAGCGGGTTTTACAATGAGCAGTTCTTC.

V is TRBV27 and J is TRBJ2-7, with 8 nucleotides matching TRBD2. Unmatched junction bases numbered 6, after V lost 3 bases and J lost 5 bases. Per the germline V gene, CDR1 is MNHEY and CDR2 is SMNVEV (reference sequence). The CDR3 runs to 14 residues. The CDR3 coding sequence is TGTGCCAGCAGTTTTAACGGGAGGGCAGACGAGCAGTACTTC. Protein product: CASSFNGRADEQYF.

The chain carries TRBV10-3 and TRBJ1-1; TRBD1 matches 8 bases. The CDR3 is 14 amino acids. The germline CDR1 and CDR2 sequences are ENHRY and SYGVKD. The J segment lost 4 bases and the V segment lost 1 base, leaving 2 bases of the junction unmatched. Written as DNA, the CDR3 is TGTGCCATCAGTGAGTTGGACAGGGTCACTGAAGCTTTCTTT. Residues: CAISELDRVTEAFF.

The chain uses TRBV11-1 and TRBJ2-1, with D perhaps matching TRBD1 (5 bases). V lost 5 bases and J 12 bases, leaving 11 bases between the germline ends. The germline V gene has CDR1 SGHAT and CDR2 FQDESV (reference sequence). The CDR3 is made up of 11 amino acids. This chain's CDR3 is CASSQGPGQFF. The CDR3 nucleotides read TGTGCCAGCAGCCAGGGCCCTGGGCAGTTCTTC.

The genes are TRBV5-1 and TRBJ1-2, with D unclear. The germline gives CDR1 SGHRS, CDR2 YFSETQ. This CDR3 is 13 amino acids long. The germline V and J ends were trimmed by 0 bases and 8 bases, with 11 bases remaining between them. CDR3 region: CASSLGEGGGYTF. For the CDR3, the DNA is TGCGCCAGCAGCTTGGGGGAGGGAGGAGGCTACACCTTC.

The chain has TRBV18 and TRBJ1-3; tentative D call: TRBD1 (6 bases). The V end lost 3 bases, the J end lost 9 bases, and 18 bases lay between the germline ends. This CDR3 is 15 amino acids long. Per the germline V gene, CDR1 is KGHSH and CDR2 is LQKENI. This CDR3 is CASSPMAGDVGTIYF. The CDR3 nucleotides read TGTGCCAGCTCACCCATGGCAGGGGACGTCGGCACCATATATTTT.

J is TRBJ2-7 and V is TRBV3-1 (or the pseudogene TRBV3-2); possibly TRBD1 for D (6 bases). CDR3 length: 15 amino acids. The germline CDR1 and CDR2 sequences are LGHDT and YNNKEL (reference sequence). V shed 6 bases and J shed 3 bases, with 18 bases lying between them. This CDR3 reads CASRETGTSVYEQYF. Here the CDR3 DNA reads TGTGCCAGCAGGGAGACCGGGACATCGGTCTACGAGCAGTACTTC.

The V gene is TRBV19, the J gene TRBJ1-1, with D unresolved. The CDR3 runs 13 residues. Germline assignment: CDR1 LNHDA and CDR2 SQIVND (reference sequence). Trimming took 3 bases from V and 0 from J, leaving 5 bases between them. The CDR3, as DNA: TGTGCCAGTAGTATGTCGGTGAACACTGAAGCTTTCTTT. This sequence encodes CASSMSVNTEAFF.

This chain links TRBV19 with TRBJ1-1; D is ambiguous. The germline V gene has CDR1 LNHDA and CDR2 SQIVND (reference sequence). CDR3 length: 15 residues. Trimming stripped 2 bases from V and 0 bases from J, with 10 bases between. CDR3 nucleotide sequence: TGTGCCAGTAGTATAAGCCGGGTGCTGAACACTGAAGCTTTCTTT. It specifies CASSISRVLNTEAFF.

This rearrangement joins TRBV7-2 to TRBJ1-2; no definite D call. The CDR3 extends over 15 amino acids. V was cut by 7 bases and J by 2 bases, with 17 bases left in between. CDR1 and CDR2 from the germline V gene are SGHTA and FQGNSA. This chain's CDR3 is CASISSAGRNYGYTF. The CDR3 bases are TGTGCCAGCATTTCCTCCGCGGGGAGGAACTATGGCTACACCTTC.

The gene calls are TRBV5-1 and TRBJ2-2; 8 nucleotides agree with TRBD1. CDR1 is SGHRS and CDR2 is YFSETQ in the germline V gene. CDR3 length: 16 amino acids. V was clipped by 4 bases and J by 1 base; unmatched bases: 6. The CDR3 reads CASSLTGTGNTGELFF. DNA for the CDR3: TGCGCCAGCAGCCTGACCGGGACAGGGAACACCGGGGAGCTGTTTTTT.

A word on this clone: The identical CDR3 is also encoded by other nucleotide sequences in the sample. This sequence joins TRBV18 and TRBJ2-3, with 14 bases lining up with TRBD2. The CDR3 contains 16 residues. The ends lost 3 bases at V and 3 bases at J; junction bases unmatched: 2. Germline assignment: CDR1 KGHSH and CDR2 LQKENI. The CDR3 DNA sequence: TGTGCCAGCTCACCGGGGACTAGCGGGAGAACAGATACGCAGTATTTT. Encoded protein: CASSPGTSGRTDTQYF.

The genes are TRBV11-1 and TRBJ2-5, with unresolved D. Trimming removed 0 bases at V and 5 bases at J, with 7 bases between. Germline V CDR1 and CDR2: SGHAT, FQDESV (reference sequence). The CDR3 runs to 13 residues. The CDR3: CASSLALKETQYF. Here the CDR3 DNA reads TGTGCCAGCAGCTTAGCGCTAAAGGAGACCCAGTACTTC.

The chain carries TRBV12-2 and TRBJ1-1; the table's D call, TRBD1, was not checked against the DNA. TRBV12-2 is an annotated pseudogene. The CDR3 is made up of 15 amino acids. The CDR3 region has the DNA TGTGCAAGTCGCGTTTCCGGGACAGGGAACACTGAAGCTTTCTTT. This translates into CASRVSGTGNTEAFF.

This clone was counted a single time. The rearrangement joins TRBV6-5 to TRBJ2-7; perhaps TRBD2 as D (6 bases). The V end lost 8 bases, the J end lost 2 bases, and 13 bases lay between the germline ends. Germline CDR1 and CDR2: MNHEY and SVGAGI. The CDR3 is made up of 13 amino acids. Here the CDR3 DNA reads TGTGCCAGCTCGGAGGGTTGGGCCTACGAGCAGTACTTC. Protein sequence: CASSEGWAYEQYF.

The V gene is TRBV7-2, the J gene TRBJ2-7, with D possibly TRBD2 on 6 matching bases. Germline CDR1 SGHTA, CDR2 FQGNSA. V was trimmed by 10 bases and J by 4 bases, leaving 17 bases between them. The CDR3 extends over 13 amino acids. CDR3 sequence reads: CATRGLPGYEQYF. The DNA of the CDR3 is TGTGCCACCCGGGGACTCCCCGGGTACGAGCAGTACTTC. Full variable domain (remainder filled in from reference TRBV7-2 and TRBJ2-7): GAGVSQSPSNKVTEKGKDVELRCDPISGHTALYWYRQSLGQGLEFLIYFQGNSAPDKSGLPSDRFSAERTGGSVSTLTIQRTQQEDSAVYLCATRGLPGYEQYFGPGTRLTVT.

The chain employs TRBV7-9 and TRBJ1-2; D uncertain. This CDR3 spans 14 amino acids. V was clipped by 3 bases and J by 7 bases, with 15 bases between them. CDR1 and CDR2 from the germline V gene are SEHNR and FQNEAQ (reference sequence). The CDR3 is CASSLSETAGGYTF. CDR3 DNA: TGTGCCAGCAGCTTGAGTGAGACGGCGGGTGGCTACACCTTC.

The V gene is TRBV21-1, the J gene TRBJ2-6; the DNA was not used to check the table's D call, TRBD1. TRBV21-1 is marked as a pseudogene. CDR3 length: 19 residues. DNA of the CDR3: TGTGCCAGCAGCAACCCCGGGACAGGTGCCTCGGCTGGGGCCAACGTCCTGACTTTC. It encodes CASSNPGTGASAGANVLTF.